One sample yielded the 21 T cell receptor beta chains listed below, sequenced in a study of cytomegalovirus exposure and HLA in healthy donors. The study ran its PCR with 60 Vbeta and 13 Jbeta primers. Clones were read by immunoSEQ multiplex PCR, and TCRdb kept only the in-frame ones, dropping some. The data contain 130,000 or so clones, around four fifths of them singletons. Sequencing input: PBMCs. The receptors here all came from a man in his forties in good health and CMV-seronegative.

The CDR3 region has the DNA TGTGCCAGCAGCTTAGCGGGGGCAAGCTCCTACGAGCAGTACTTC. Its translation: CASSLAGASSYEQYF. This rearrangement joins TRBV7-8 to TRBJ2-7; a weak D match, TRBD1 (6 bases). The length of the CDR3 is 15 residues. Germline values: CDR1 SGHVS, CDR2 FQNEAQ. The V gene lost 0 bases and the J gene lost 0 bases, with 9 bases spanning the gap.

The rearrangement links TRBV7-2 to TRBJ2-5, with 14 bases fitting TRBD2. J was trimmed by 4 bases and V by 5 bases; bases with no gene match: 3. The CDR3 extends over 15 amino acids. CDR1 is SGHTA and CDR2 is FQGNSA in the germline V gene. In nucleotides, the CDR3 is TGTGCCAGCAGCCTGACTAGCGGGGGGGCAGAGACCCAGTACTTC. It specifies CASSLTSGGAETQYF.

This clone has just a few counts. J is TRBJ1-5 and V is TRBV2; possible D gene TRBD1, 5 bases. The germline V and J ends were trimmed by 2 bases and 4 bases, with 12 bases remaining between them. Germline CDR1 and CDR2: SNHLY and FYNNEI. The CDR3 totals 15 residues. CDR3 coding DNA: TGTGCCAGCAGTGAACCTGGGGCTCAGAATCAGCCCCAGCATTTT. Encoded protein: CASSEPGAQNQPQHF.

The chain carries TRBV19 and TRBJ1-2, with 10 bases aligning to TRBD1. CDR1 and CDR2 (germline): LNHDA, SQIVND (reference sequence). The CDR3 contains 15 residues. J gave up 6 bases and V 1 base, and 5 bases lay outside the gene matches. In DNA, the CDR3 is TGTGCCAGTAGTATAGGGACAGGGGGTCCGGATGGCTACACCTTC. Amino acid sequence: CASSIGTGGPDGYTF. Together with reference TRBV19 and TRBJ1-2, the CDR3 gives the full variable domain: DGGITQSPKYLFRKEGQNVTLSCEQNLNHDAMYWYRQDPGQGLRLIYYSQIVNDFQKGDIAEGYSVSREKKESFPLTVTSAQKNPTAFYLCASSIGTGGPDGYTFGSGTRLTVV.

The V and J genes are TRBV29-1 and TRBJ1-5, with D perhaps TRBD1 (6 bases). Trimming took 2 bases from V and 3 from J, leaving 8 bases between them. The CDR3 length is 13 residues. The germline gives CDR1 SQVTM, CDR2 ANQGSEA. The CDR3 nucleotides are TGCAGCGTTGAACCAGGGGTCAATCAGCCCCAGCATTTT. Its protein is CSVEPGVNQPQHF.

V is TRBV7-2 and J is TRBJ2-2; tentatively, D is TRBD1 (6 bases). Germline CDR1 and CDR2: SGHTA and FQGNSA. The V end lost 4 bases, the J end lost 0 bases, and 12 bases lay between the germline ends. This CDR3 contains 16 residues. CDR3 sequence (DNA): TGTGCCAGCAGCTCCGCCGGGACAACGAACACCGGGGAGCTGTTTTTT. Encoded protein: CASSSAGTTNTGELFF.

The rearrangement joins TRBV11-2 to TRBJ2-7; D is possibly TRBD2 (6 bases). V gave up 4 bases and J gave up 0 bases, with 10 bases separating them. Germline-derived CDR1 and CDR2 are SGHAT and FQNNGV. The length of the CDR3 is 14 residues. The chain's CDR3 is CASSSAGPSYEQYF. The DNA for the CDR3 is TGTGCCAGCAGCTCTGCGGGGCCCTCCTACGAGCAGTACTTC.

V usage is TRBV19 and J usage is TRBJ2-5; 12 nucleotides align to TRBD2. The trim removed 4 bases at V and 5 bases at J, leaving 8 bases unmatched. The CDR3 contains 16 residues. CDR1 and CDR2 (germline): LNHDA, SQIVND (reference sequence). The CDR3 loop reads CASSKPGLAGLETQYF. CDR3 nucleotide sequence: TGTGCCAGTAGTAAACCGGGACTAGCGGGTCTGGAGACCCAGTACTTC.

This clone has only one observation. The chain's CDR3 is CASRASGGAGDTQYF. CDR3 DNA: TGTGCCAGCAGGGCTAGCGGGGGGGCCGGAGATACGCAGTATTTT. The rearrangement uses TRBV7-2 and TRBJ2-3; 12 positions agree with TRBD2. Germline CDR1 reads SGHTA; CDR2 reads FQGNSA. CDR3 length: 15 residues. Trimming removed 6 bases from V and 5 bases from J; junction bases left unmatched: 6. The variable domain in full, completed from reference TRBV7-2 and TRBJ2-3, reads GAGVSQSPSNKVTEKGKDVELRCDPISGHTALYWYRQSLGQGLEFLIYFQGNSAPDKSGLPSDRFSAERTGGSVSTLTIQRTQQEDSAVYLCASRASGGAGDTQYFGPGTRLTVL.

CDR3 DNA: TGTGCCAGCCGCCCTGGCGGGGGCGCTTACAATCAGCCCCAGCATTTT. It specifies CASRPGGGAYNQPQHF. V and J are TRBV27 and TRBJ1-5, with D possibly TRBD1 on 6 matching bases. The ends were cut back, 8 bases at V and 3 bases at J, with 20 bases in the middle. Germline CDR1 and CDR2: MNHEY and SMNVEV (reference sequence). The CDR3 is 16 residues long.

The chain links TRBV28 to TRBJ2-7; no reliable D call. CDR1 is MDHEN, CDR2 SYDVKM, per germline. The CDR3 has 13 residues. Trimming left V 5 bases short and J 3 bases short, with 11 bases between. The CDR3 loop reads CASSPPTGYEQYF. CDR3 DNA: TGTGCCAGCAGTCCTCCGACTGGCTACGAGCAGTACTTC.

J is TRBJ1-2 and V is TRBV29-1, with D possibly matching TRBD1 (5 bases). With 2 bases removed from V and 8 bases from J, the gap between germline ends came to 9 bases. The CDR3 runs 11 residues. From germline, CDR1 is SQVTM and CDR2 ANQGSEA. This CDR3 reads CSVESGGGYTF. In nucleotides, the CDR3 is TGCAGCGTTGAATCGGGGGGGGGCTACACCTTC.

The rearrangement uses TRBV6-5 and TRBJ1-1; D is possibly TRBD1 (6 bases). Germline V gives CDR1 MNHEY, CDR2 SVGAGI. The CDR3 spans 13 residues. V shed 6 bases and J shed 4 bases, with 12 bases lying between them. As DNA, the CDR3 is TGTGCCAGCAGCCCAGGGGTTAGCACTGAAGCTTTCTTT. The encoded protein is CASSPGVSTEAFF.

The CDR3 bases are TGCAGCGTCACCAAGACAGGGGATGGAAACACCATATATTTT. This gives the protein CSVTKTGDGNTIYF. J is TRBJ1-3 and V is TRBV29-1, with 8 positions matching TRBD1. Germline lookup yields CDR1 SQVTM and CDR2 ANQGSEA. V lost 6 bases to trimming and J lost 3 bases; unmatched junction nucleotides: 7. The CDR3 is 14 amino acids.

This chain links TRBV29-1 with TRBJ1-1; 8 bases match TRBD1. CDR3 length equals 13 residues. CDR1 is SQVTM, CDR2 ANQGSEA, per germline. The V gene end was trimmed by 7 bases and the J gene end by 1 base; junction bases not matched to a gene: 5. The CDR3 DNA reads TGCAGCGGGCACAGGGGGGCGAACACTGAAGCTTTCTTT. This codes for CSGHRGANTEAFF. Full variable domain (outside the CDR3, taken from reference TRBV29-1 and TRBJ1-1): SAVISQKPSRDICQRGTSLTIQCQVDSQVTMMFWYRQQPGQSLTLIATANQGSEATYESGFVIDKFPISRPNLTFSTLTVSNMSPEDSSIYLCSGHRGANTEAFFGQGTRLTVV.

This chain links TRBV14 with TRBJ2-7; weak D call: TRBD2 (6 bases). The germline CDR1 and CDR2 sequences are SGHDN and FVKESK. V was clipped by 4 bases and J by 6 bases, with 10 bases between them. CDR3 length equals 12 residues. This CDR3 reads CASSPGLSEQYF. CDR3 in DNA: TGTGCCAGCAGCCCGGGACTCTCCGAGCAGTACTTC.

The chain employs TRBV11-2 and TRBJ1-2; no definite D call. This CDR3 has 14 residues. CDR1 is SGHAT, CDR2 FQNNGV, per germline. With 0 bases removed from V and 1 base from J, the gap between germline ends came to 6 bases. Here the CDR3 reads CASSLDVINYGYTF. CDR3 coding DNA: TGTGCCAGCAGCTTAGATGTAATTAACTATGGCTACACCTTC.

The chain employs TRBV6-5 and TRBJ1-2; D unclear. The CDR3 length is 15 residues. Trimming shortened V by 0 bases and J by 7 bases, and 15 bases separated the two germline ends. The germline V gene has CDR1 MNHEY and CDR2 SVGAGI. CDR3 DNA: TGTGCCAGCAGTTACTCGTCCCGGGAAGGACGTGGCTACACCTTC. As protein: CASSYSSREGRGYTF.

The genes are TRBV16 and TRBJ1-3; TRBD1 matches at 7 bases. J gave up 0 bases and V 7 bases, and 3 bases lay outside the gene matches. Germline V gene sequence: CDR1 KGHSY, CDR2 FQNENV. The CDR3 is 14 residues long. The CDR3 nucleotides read TGTGCCAGCATCTCAGGGGGCTCTGGAAACACCATATATTTT. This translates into CASISGGSGNTIYF.

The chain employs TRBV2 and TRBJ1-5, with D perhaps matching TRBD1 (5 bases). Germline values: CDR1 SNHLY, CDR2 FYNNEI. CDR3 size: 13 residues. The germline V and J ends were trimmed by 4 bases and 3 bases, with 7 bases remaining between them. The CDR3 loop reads CASSGQYNQPQHF. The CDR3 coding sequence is TGTGCCAGCAGTGGACAGTACAATCAGCCCCAGCATTTT.

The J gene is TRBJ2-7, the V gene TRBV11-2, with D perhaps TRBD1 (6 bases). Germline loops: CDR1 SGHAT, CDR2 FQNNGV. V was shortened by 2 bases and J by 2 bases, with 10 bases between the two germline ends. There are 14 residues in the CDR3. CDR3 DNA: TGTGCCAGCAGCTTATGGACAGTCACCTACGAGCAGTACTTC. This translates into CASSLWTVTYEQYF.